These 18 T cell receptor beta chains were all obtained from the same sample, sequenced in a study of PD-L1 blockade in urothelial cancer. Profiled with immunoSEQ multiplex PCR; TCRdb holds only in-frame clones, not every one. The data show some 67,000 clones, with about 89% seen just once and 3% to 4% held by the top ten. Here the sequenced sample was PBMCs, taken around atezolizumab (anti-PD-L1) treatment. These receptors were obtained from a man in his 60s with urothelial cancer.

The gene calls are TRBV5-1 and TRBJ2-7; 12 bases fit TRBD2. This CDR3 has 16 residues. In germline, CDR1 is SGHRS, CDR2 YFSETQ. The V segment lost 3 bases and the J segment 6 bases; nucleotides outside the gene matches: 10. The CDR3 protein is CASSSQNLAGGFEQYF. CDR3 DNA: TGCGCCAGCAGCTCCCAAAATCTAGCGGGAGGGTTCGAGCAGTACTTC.

The chain joins TRBV7-9 to TRBJ2-2, with 7 bases fitting TRBD1. The V gene's germline CDR1 is SEHNR and CDR2 FQNEAQ (reference sequence). The CDR3 sequence is 15 residues long. Trimming took 6 bases from V and 0 from J; bases not matched to a gene: 4. CDR3 region: CASSWDSTNTGELFF. DNA for the CDR3: TGTGCCAGCAGTTGGGACAGCACGAACACCGGGGAGCTGTTTTTT.

The rearrangement links TRBV29-1 to TRBJ2-7; the match to TRBD1 covers 7 bases. This CDR3 comprises 12 residues. Germline trimming cut 4 bases from V and 3 bases from J; bases unmatched to any gene: 3. CDR1 and CDR2 (germline): SQVTM, ANQGSEA. For the CDR3, the DNA is TGCAGCGTTGTACGACAGGGCTACGAGCAGTACTTC. Translating it yields CSVVRQGYEQYF.

The chain uses TRBV29-1 and TRBJ2-1, with 9 nucleotides matching TRBD2. The V gene's germline CDR1 is SQVTM and CDR2 ANQGSEA. The J segment lost 6 bases and the V segment lost 4 bases, leaving 7 bases of the junction unmatched. The CDR3 consists of 14 residues. As DNA, the CDR3 is TGCAGCGTTGCGGTTAGCGGGGGTCCCAATGAGCAGTTCTTC. It codes for CSVAVSGGPNEQFF.

The count of this clone is one. The rearrangement joins TRBV5-5 to TRBJ2-3; the D is unclear. V lost 0 bases to trimming and J lost 7 bases, with 6 bases between them. CDR1 and CDR2 (germline): SGHKS, YYEKEE (reference sequence). The CDR3 has 12 amino acids. CDR3 DNA: TGTGCCAGCAGCTTGGATGTCTATACGCAGTATTTT. Protein product: CASSLDVYTQYF.

The chain employs TRBV14 and TRBJ2-3; the D gene is possibly TRBD1 (5 bases). CDR1 is SGHDN and CDR2 is FVKESK in the germline V gene. This CDR3 is 11 amino acids long. V was shortened by 5 bases and J by 10 bases, with 10 bases between the two germline ends. CDR3 nucleotide sequence: TGTGCCAGCAGCTCAGGGCCAGCGCAGTATTTT. Its protein is CASSSGPAQYF.

The rearrangement joins TRBV18 to TRBJ2-2, with TRBD2 identical over 9 bases. In germline, CDR1 is KGHSH, CDR2 LQKENI. This CDR3 contains 17 residues. With 2 bases clipped from V and 4 bases from J, the junction kept 8 bases outside the gene matches. The CDR3 DNA reads as TGTGCCAGCTCACCAAGCCCGGGACTAGCCGCCACCGGGGAGCTGTTTTTT. Protein product: CASSPSPGLAATGELFF. The full variable domain, its missing parts supplied by reference TRBV18 and TRBJ2-2, is NAGVMQNPRHLVRRRGQEARLRCSPMKGHSHVYWYRQLPEEGLKFMVYLQKENIIDESGMPKERFSAEFPKEGPSILRIQQVVRGDSAAYFCASSPSPGLAATGELFFGEGSRLTVL.

The genes are TRBV28 and TRBJ1-5; TRBD1 agrees at 7 bases. Germline V lookup: CDR1 MDHEN, CDR2 SYDVKM. Trimming removed 5 bases from V and 7 bases from J; junction bases left unmatched: 8. This CDR3 has 14 residues. This CDR3 reads CASSPQGRRQPQHF. DNA of the CDR3: TGTGCCAGCAGTCCACAGGGGCGAAGACAGCCCCAGCATTTT.

The V and J genes are TRBV7-9 and TRBJ1-4; D gene ambiguous. This CDR3 has 17 amino acids. The germline V gene has CDR1 SEHNR and CDR2 FQNEAQ (reference sequence). Trimming removed 5 bases from V and 2 bases from J, with 18 bases in between. The DNA for the CDR3 is TGTGCCAGCAGCCTTATGGAGGGTTTAACCACTAATGAAAAACTGTTTTTT. This sequence encodes CASSLMEGLTTNEKLFF.

The rearrangement links TRBV14 to TRBJ1-4, with TRBD1 as a possible D gene (5 bases). V was cut by 10 bases and J by 7 bases, with 19 bases left in between. Germline V gene data show CDR1 as SGHDN and CDR2 as FVKESK. The length of the CDR3 is 14 residues. The chain's CDR3 is CANKNRRSGEKLFF. The CDR3, as DNA: TGTGCCAACAAGAACAGGAGATCGGGTGAAAAACTGTTTTTT.

The chain couples TRBV5-6 to TRBJ2-7; unclear D gene. The germline gives CDR1 SGHDT, CDR2 YYEEEE. The CDR3 covers 13 residues. Trimming shortened V by 0 bases and J by 1 base, and 5 bases separated the two germline ends. The CDR3 loop is CASSLVRSYEQYF. CDR3 nucleotide sequence: TGTGCCAGCAGCTTGGTCAGGTCCTACGAGCAGTACTTC.

The chain is built from TRBV9 and TRBJ2-3; 10 positions match TRBD2. The germline gives CDR1 SGDLS, CDR2 YYNGEE. This CDR3 is built from 17 residues. V was pared by 0 bases and J by 5 bases, with 9 bases of the junction left unmatched. In DNA form, the CDR3 reads TGTGCCAGCAGCGTAGTGCCTAGCGGGAGCGGTGGAGATACGCAGTATTTT. Residues: CASSVVPSGSGGDTQYF.

The chain joins TRBV29-1 to TRBJ2-7; TRBD1 is a possible D gene (5 bases). Looked up from germline, CDR1 is SQVTM and CDR2 is ANQGSEA. There are 12 residues in the CDR3. With 3 bases removed from V and 4 bases from J, the gap between germline ends came to 10 bases. Here the CDR3 DNA reads TGCAGCGTTGAGCAGGACAATTACGAGCAGTACTTC. This sequence encodes CSVEQDNYEQYF.

This chain links TRBV7-9 with TRBJ2-3, with D maybe TRBD1 (6 bases). The CDR3 totals 15 residues. The germline V gene encodes CDR1 SEHNR and CDR2 FQNEAQ (reference sequence). Trimming left V 3 bases short and J 6 bases short, with 16 bases between. CDR3 DNA sequence: TGTGCCAGCAGCTTGGAGGAGAGCAGGGGTGATACGCAGTATTTT. The encoded protein is CASSLEESRGDTQYF.

V and J are TRBV5-1 and TRBJ2-5; TRBD1 matches 11 bases. This CDR3 is built from 15 residues. The germline V gene has CDR1 SGHRS and CDR2 YFSETQ. The V and J ends lost 5 bases and 4 bases, in that order; junction bases with no gene match: 7. CDR3 nucleotides: TGCGCCAGCAGGAGGGACAGGGGGTCAGCAGAGACCCAGTACTTC. Translation gives CASRRDRGSAETQYF.

This chain joins TRBV30 and TRBJ1-2; 7 positions match TRBD1. The length of the CDR3 is 13 residues. With 2 bases clipped from V and 3 bases from J, the junction kept 3 bases outside the gene matches. Germline loops: CDR1 GTSNPN, CDR2 SVGIG (reference sequence). The CDR3 coding sequence is TGTGCCTGGAGTCCGGGACAGCACTATGGCTACACCTTC. Translation gives CAWSPGQHYGYTF.

The chain is built from TRBV5-4 and TRBJ2-1; TRBD2 matches 11 bases. This CDR3 comprises 17 residues. Germline V CDR1 and CDR2: SGHNT, YYREEE (reference sequence). V lost 1 base to trimming and J lost 7 bases; unmatched junction nucleotides: 10. The CDR3 nucleotides are TGTGCCAGCAGCTTGACCCTCCTAGCGGGGGGCCCAAATGAGCAGTTCTTC. Translating gives CASSLTLLAGGPNEQFF.

The chain has TRBV6-1 and TRBJ2-1, with 7 bases matching TRBD2. This CDR3 contains 13 residues. Germline CDR1 and CDR2: MNHNS and SASEGT. The junction had 8 bases not matched to a gene; V was cut back by 6 bases and J by 9 bases. CDR3 amino acids: CASRTPVAGEQFF. For the CDR3, the DNA is TGTGCCAGCAGGACTCCCGTAGCGGGTGAGCAGTTCTTC.